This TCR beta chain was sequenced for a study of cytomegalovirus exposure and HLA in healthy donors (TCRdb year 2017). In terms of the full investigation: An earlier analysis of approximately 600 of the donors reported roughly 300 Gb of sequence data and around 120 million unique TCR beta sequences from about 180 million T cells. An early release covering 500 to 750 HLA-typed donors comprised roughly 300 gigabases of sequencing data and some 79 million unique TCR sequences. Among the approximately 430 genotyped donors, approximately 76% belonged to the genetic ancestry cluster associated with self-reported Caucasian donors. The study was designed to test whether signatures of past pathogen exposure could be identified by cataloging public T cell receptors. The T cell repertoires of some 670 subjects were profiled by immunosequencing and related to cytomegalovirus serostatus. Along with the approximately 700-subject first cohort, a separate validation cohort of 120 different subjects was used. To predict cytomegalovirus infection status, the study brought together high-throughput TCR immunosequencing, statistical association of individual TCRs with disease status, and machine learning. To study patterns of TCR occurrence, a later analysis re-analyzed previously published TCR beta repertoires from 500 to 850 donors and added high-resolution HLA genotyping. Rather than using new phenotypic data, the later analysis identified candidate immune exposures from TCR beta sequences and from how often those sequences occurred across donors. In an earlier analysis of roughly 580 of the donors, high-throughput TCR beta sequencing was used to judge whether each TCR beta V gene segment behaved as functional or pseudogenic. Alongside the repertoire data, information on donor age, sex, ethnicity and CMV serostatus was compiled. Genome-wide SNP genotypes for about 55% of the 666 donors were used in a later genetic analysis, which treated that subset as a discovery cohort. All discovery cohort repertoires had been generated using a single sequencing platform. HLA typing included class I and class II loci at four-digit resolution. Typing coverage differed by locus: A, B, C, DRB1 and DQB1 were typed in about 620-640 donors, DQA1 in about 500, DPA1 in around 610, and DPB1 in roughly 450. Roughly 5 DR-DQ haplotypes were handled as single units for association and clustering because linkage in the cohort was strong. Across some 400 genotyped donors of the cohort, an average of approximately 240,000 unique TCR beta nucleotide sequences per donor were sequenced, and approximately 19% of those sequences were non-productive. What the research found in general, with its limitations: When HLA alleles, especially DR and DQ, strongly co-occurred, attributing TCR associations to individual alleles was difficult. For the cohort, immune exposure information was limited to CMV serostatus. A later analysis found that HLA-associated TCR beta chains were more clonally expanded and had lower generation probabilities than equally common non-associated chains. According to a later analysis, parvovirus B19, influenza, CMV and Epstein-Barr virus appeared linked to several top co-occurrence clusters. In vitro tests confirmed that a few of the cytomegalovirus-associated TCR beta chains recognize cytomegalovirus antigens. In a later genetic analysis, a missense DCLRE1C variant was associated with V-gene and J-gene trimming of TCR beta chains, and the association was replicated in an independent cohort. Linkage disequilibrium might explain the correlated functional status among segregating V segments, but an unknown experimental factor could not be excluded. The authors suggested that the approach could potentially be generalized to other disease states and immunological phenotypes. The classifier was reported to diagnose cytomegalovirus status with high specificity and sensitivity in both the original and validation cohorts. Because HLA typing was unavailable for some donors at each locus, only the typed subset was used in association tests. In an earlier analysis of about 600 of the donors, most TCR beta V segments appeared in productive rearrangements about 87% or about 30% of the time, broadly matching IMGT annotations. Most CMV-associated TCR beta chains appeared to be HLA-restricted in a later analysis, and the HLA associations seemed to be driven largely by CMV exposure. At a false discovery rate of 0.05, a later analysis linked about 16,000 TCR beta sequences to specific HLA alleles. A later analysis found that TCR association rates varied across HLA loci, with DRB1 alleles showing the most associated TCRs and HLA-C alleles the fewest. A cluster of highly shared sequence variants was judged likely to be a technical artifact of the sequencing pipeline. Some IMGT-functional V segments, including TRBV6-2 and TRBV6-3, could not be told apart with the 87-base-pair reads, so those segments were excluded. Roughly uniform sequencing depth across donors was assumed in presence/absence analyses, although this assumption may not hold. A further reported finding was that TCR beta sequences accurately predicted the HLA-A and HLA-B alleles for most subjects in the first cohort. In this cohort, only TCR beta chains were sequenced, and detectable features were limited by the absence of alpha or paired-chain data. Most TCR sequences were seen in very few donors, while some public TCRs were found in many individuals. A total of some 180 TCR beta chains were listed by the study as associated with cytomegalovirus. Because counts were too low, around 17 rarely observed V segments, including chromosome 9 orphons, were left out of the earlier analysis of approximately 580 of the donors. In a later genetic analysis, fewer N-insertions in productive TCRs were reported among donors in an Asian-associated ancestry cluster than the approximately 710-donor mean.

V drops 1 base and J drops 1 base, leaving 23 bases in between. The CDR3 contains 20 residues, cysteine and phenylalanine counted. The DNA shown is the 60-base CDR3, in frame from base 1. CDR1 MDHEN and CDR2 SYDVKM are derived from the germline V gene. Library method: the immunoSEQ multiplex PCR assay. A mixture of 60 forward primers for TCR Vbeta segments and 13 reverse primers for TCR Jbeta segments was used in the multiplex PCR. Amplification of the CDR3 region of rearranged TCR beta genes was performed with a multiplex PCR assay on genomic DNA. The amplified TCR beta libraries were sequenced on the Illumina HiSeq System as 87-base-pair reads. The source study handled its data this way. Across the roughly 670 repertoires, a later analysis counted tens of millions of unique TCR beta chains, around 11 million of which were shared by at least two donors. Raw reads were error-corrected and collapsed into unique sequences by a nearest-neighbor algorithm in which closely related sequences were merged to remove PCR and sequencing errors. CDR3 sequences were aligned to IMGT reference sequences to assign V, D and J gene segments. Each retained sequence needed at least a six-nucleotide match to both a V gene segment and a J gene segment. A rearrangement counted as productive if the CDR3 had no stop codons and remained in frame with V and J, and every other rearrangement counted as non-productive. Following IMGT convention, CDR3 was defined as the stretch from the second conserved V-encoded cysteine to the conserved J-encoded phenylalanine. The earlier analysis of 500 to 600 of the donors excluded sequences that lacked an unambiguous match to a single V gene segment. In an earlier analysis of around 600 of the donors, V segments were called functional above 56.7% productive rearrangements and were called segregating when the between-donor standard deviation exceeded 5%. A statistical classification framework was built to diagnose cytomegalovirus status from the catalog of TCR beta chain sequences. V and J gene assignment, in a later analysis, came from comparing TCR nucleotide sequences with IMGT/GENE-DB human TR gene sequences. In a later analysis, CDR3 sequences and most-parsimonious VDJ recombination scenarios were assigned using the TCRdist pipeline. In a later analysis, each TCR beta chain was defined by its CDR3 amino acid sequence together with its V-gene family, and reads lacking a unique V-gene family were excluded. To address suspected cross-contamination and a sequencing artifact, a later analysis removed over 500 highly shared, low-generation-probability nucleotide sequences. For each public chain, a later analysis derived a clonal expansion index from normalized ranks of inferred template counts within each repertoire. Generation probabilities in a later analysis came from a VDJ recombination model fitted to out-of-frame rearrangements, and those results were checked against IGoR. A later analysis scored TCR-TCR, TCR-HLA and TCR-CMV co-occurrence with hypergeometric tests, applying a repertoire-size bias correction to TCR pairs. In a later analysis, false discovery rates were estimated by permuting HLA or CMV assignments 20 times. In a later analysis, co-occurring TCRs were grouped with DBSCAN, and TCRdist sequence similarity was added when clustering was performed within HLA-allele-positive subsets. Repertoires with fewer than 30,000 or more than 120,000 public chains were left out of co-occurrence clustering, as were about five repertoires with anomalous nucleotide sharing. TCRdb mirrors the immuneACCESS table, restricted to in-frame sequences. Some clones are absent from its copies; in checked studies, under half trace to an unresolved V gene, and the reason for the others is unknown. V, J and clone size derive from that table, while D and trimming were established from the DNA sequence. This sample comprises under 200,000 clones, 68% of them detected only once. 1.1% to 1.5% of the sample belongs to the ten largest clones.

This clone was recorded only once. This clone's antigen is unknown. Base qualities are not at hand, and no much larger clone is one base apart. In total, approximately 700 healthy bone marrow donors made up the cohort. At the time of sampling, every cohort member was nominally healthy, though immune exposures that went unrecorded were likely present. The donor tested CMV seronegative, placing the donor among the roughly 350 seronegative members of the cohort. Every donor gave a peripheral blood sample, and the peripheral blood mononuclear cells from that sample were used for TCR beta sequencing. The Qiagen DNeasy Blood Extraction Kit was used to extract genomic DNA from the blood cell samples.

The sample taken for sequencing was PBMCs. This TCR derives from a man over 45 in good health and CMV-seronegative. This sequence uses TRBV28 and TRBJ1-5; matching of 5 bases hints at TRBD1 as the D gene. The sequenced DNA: TGTGCCAGCAGTTTATTGGCGATTTCCGCGGGGGGTTTCAGCAATCAGCCCCAGCATTTT. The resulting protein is CASSLLAISAGGFSNQPQHF.